This T cell receptor (beta chain) was captured in a study of T cell responses to AZD1222 COVID-19 vaccine. General study findings and limits: None of the repertoires were sampled until the peak T cell response had passed. Targeting of unmutated variant regions was reportedly seen in nearly half of spike-specific TCRs.

Assay used: immunoSEQ multiplex PCR; TCRdb lists only in-frame clones, some missing. This table holds roughly 120,000 clones, 90% found once. Trimming took 4 bases from V and 4 from J; bases not matched to a gene: 15. The germline V gene has CDR1 LGHDT and CDR2 YNNKEL (reference sequence). The CDR3 is 17 residues long. Only a few counts were recorded for this clone. No antigen is known for it. The origin of this receptor is an adult who received the MenACWY meningococcal vaccine as a control. The V call is TRBV3-1 (or the pseudogene TRBV3-2), the J call TRBJ1-2; TRBD1 aligns across 7 bases. The sequences come from peripheral blood, collected 28 days after the second dose of the MenACWY control vaccine. CDR3 coding DNA: TGTGCCAGCAGCCCCACAGGGGCCGGAGCTCTTTTCTATGGCTACACCTTC. It translates to CASSPTGAGALFYGYTF.